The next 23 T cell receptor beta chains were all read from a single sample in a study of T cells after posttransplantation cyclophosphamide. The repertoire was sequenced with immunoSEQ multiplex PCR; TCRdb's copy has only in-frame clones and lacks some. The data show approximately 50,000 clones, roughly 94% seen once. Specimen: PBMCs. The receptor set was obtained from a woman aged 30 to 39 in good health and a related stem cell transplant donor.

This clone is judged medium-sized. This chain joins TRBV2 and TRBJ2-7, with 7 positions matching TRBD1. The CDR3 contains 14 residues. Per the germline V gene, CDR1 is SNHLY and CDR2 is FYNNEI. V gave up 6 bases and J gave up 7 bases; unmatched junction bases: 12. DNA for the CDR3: TGTGCCAGCAGGGCAACCACAGGGGCAGGGGAGCAGTACTTC. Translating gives CASRATTGAGEQYF.

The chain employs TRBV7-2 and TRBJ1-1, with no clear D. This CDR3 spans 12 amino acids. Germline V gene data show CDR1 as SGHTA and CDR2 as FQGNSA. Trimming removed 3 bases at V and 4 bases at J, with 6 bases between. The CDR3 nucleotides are TGTGCCAGCAGCTTTTCCCTCACTGAAGCTTTCTTT. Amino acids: CASSFSLTEAFF.

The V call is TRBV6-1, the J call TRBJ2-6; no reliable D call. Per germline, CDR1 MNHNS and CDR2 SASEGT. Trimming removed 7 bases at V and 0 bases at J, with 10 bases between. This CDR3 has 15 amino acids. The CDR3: CASTQMFSGANVLTF. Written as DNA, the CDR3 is TGTGCCAGCACCCAGATGTTCTCTGGGGCCAACGTCCTGACTTTC.

The CDR3 region has the DNA TGTGCCAGCAGACCAGGGACAGTGGAGACCCAGTACTTC. Its translation: CASRPGTVETQYF. The chain couples TRBV5-4 to TRBJ2-5; 7 bases are shared with TRBD1. The V gene end was trimmed by 5 bases and the J gene end by 5 bases; junction bases not matched to a gene: 6. Germline-derived CDR1 and CDR2 are SGHNT and YYREEE (reference sequence). The CDR3 has 13 amino acids.

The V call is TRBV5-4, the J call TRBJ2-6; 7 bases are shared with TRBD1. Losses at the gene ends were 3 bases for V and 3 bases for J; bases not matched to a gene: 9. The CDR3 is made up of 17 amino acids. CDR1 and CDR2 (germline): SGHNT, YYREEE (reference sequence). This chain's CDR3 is CASSSNRGMDGANVLTF. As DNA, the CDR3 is TGTGCCAGCAGCTCGAACAGGGGAATGGATGGGGCCAACGTCCTGACTTTC.

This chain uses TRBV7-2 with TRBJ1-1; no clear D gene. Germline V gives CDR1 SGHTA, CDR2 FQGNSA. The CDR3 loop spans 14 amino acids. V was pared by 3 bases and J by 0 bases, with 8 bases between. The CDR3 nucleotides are TGTGCCAGCAGCTTCGAGGGTCTGAACACTGAAGCTTTCTTT. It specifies CASSFEGLNTEAFF.

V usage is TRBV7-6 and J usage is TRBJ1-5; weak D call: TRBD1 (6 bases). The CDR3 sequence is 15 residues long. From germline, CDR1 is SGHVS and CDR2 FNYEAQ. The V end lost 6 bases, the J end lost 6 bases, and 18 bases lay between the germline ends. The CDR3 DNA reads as TGTGCCAGCAGTCCAACGGGGGGCTCGGGTCAGCCCCAGCATTTT. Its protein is CASSPTGGSGQPQHF. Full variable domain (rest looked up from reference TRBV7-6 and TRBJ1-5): GAGVSQSPRYKVTKRGQDVALRCDPISGHVSLYWYRQALGQGPEFLTYFNYEAQQDKSGLPNDRFSAERPEGSISTLTIQRTEQRDSAMYRCASSPTGGSGQPQHFGDGTRLSIL.

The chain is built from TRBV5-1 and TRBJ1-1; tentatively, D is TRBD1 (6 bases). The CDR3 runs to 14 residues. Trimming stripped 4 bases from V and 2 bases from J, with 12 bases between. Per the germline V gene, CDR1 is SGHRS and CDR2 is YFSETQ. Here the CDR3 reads CASSPWDTNTEAFF. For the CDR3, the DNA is TGCGCCAGCAGCCCGTGGGACACCAACACTGAAGCTTTCTTT.

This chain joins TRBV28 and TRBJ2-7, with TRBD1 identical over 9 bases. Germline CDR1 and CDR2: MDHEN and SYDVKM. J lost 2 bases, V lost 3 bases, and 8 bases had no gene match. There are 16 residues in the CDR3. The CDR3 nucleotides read TGTGCCAGCAGTTTCGCCGCATGGACAGGGGCCTACGAGCAGTACTTC. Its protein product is CASSFAAWTGAYEQYF.

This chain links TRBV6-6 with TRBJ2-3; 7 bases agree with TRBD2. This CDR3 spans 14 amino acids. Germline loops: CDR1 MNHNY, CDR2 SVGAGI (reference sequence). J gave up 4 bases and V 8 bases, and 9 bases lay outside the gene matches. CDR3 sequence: CASRTGGGADTQYF. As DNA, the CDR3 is TGTGCCAGCCGAACGGGCGGGGGAGCAGATACGCAGTATTTT.

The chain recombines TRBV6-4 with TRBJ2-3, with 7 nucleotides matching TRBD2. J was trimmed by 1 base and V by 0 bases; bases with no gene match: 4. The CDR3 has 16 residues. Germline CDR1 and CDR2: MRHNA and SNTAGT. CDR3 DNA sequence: TGTGCCAGCAGTGACTCGGGGAGCGGGGGCACAGATACGCAGTATTTT. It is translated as CASSDSGSGGTDTQYF.

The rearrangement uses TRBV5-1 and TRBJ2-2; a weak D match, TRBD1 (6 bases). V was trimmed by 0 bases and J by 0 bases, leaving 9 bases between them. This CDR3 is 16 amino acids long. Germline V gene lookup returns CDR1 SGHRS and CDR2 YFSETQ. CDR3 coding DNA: TGCGCCAGCAGCTTGGAGAACAGGGCGAACACCGGGGAGCTGTTTTTT. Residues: CASSLENRANTGELFF.

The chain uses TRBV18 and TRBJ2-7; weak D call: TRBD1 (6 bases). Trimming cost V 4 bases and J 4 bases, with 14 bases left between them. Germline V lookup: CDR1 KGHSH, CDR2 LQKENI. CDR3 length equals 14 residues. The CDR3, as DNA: TGTGCCAGCTCACTAGGGTCAGGGGAATACGAGCAGTACTTC. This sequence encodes CASSLGSGEYEQYF.

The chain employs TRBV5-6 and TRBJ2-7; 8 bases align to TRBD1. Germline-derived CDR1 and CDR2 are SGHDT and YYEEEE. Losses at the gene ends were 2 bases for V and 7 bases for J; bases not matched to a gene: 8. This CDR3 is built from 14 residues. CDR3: CASSLLARGREQYF. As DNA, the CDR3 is TGTGCCAGCAGCTTATTAGCCAGGGGGCGAGAGCAGTACTTC. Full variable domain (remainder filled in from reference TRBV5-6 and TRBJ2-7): DAGVTQSPTHLIKTRGQQVTLRCSPKSGHDTVSWYQQALGQGPQFIFQYYEEEERQRGNFPDRFSGHQFPNYSSELNVNALLLGDSALYLCASSLLARGREQYFGPGTRLTVT.

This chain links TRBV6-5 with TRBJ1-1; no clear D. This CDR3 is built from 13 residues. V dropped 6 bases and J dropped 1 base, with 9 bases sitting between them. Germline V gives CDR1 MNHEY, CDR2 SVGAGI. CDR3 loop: CASRETQNTEAFF. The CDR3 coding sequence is TGTGCCAGCAGAGAGACACAGAACACTGAAGCTTTCTTT.

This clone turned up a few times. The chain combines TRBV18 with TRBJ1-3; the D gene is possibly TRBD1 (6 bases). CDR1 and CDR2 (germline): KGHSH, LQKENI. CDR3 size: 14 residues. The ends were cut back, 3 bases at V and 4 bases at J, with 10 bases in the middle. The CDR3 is CASSPEQGGNTIYF. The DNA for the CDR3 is TGTGCCAGCTCACCGGAACAGGGAGGAAACACCATATATTTT.

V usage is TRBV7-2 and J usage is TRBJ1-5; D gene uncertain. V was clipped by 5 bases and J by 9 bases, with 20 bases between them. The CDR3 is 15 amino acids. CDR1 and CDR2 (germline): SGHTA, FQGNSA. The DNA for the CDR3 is TGTGCCAGCAGCGACTATTATAACAGATTACGGCCCCAGCATTTT. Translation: CASSDYYNRLRPQHF.

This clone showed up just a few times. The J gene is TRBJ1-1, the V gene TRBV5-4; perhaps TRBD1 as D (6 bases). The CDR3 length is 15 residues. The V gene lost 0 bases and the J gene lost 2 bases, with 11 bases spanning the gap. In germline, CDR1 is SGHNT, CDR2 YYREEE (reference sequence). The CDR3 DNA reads TGTGCCAGCAGCTTGGAAACAGGGCGAAACACTGAAGCTTTCTTT. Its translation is CASSLETGRNTEAFF.

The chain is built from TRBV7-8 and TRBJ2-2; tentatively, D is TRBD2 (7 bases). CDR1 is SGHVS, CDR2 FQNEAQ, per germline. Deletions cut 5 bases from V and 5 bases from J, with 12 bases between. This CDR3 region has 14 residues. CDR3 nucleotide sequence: TGTGCCAGCAGCCCGGGGGGCCGAACCGGGGAGCTGTTTTTT. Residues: CASSPGGRTGELFF.

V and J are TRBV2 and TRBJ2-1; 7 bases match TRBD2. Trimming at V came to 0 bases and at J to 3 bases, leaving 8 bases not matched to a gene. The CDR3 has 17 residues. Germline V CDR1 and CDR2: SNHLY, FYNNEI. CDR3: CASSEALYPSGYNEQFF. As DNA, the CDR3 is TGTGCCAGCAGTGAAGCGCTTTACCCTAGCGGCTACAATGAGCAGTTCTTC.

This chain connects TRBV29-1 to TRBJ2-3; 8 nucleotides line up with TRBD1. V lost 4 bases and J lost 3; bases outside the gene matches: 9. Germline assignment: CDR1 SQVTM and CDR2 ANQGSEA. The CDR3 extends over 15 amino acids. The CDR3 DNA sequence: TGCAGCGTTGTGACAGGGGTAGGAGGAACAGATACGCAGTATTTT. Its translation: CSVVTGVGGTDTQYF.

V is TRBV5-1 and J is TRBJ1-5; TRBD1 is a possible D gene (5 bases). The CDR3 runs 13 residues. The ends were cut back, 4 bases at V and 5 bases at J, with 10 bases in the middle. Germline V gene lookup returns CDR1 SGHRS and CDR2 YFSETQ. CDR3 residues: CASSLQGDQPQHF. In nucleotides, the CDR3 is TGCGCCAGCAGCCTCCAGGGCGATCAGCCCCAGCATTTT.

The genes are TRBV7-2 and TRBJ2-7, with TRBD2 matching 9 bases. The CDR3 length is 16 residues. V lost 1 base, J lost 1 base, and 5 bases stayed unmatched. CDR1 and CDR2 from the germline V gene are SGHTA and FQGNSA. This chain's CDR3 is CASSLGPSGASYEQYF. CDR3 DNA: TGTGCCAGCAGCTTAGGCCCTAGCGGGGCGTCCTACGAGCAGTACTTC.